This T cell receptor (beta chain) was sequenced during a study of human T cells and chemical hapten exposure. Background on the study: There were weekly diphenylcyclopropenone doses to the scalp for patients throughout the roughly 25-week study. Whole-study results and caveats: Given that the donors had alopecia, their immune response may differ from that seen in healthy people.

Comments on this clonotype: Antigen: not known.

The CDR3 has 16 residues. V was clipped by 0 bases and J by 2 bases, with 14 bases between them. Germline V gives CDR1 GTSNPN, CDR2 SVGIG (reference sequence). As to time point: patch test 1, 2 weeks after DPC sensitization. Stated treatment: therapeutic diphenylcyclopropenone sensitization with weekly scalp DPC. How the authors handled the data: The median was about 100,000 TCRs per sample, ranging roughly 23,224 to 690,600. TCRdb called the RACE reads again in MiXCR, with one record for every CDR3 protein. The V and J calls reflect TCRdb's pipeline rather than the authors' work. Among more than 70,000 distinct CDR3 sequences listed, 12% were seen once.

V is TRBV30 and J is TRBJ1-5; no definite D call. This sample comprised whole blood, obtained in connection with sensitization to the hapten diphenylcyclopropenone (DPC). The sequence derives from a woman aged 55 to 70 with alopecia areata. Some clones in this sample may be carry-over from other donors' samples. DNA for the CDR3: TGTGCCTGGAGTGTGGGGTCTCCCCCGGGCAATCAGCCCCAGCATTTT. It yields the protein CAWSVGSPPGNQPQHF.